This T cell receptor (beta chain) was recovered during a study of shared clonotypes between healthy human individuals. CD45RO-negative, CCR7-selected cells formed the naive CD8 fraction, which excluded terminally differentiated effector memory CD45RA+ cells. TCRdb keeps only in-frame clones here, not all; method: immunoSEQ multiplex PCR. The sample includes a few million clones, 90% to 95% seen only once; the top ten take about 1.6%. The germline V gene encodes CDR1 GTSNPN and CDR2 SVGIG (reference sequence). The ends were cut back, 1 base at V and 6 bases at J, with 12 bases in the middle. This CDR3 is built from 13 residues.

Sample: naive CD8+ T cells from PBMCs. The chain couples TRBV30 to TRBJ1-1, with D hard to call. The receptor was isolated from a man aged 18 to 30 in good health. Some clones in this sample may be carry-over from other donors' samples. CDR3 loop: CAWSGVPEAEAFF. For the CDR3, the DNA is TGTGCCTGGAGTGGGGTCCCAGAGGCTGAAGCTTTCTTT.